The sequence of this TCR beta chain was determined in a study of blood T cell repertoires in COVID-19. For the study at large: From the United States, Italy and Spain came samples of acute and convalescent COVID-19. T cells, B-cell-depleted T cells, or PBMCs provided the cDNA or gDNA that served as material.

Germline V gives CDR1 SGHVS, CDR2 FQNEAQ. Trimming at V came to 1 base and at J to 7 bases, leaving 17 bases not matched to a gene. This CDR3 is built from 19 residues. The study drew participants aged about 18 to 89 years from some 24 US areas. Repertoires were generated with immunoSEQ multiplex PCR, while TCRdb's copy carries only in-frame clones and drops some. Of approximately 300,000 clones listed, roughly 90% are singletons. The chain is built from TRBV7-8 and TRBJ2-1; 9 bases fit TRBD2. The sequenced material came from PBMCs or T cells enriched from blood (not recorded which). This TCR was recovered from a woman in her thirties who had recovered from COVID-19. The CDR3 sequence is CASSLGRAGGPRAINEQFF. CDR3 nucleotides: TGTGCCAGCAGCTTAGGTCGGGCGGGAGGGCCCCGGGCCATTAATGAGCAGTTCTTC.